In its sample, the clone carrying this T cell receptor beta chain was seen once. Its antigen is undetermined. The sample comes from a study of graft-versus-host responses after intestinal transplantation. Overall study: All of the recipients had induction that used anti-thymocyte globulin, then tacrolimus and steroids for approximately 3 years. Regarding the study as a whole: Allograft graft-versus-host to host-versus-graft clonal ratios ran high in patients with graft-donor T cell macrochimerism. The highest levels of circulating GvH clones went along with early declines in HvG clones after transplant. Investigators detected GvH clones in recipient marrow, with some emerging earlier in ileum or blood.

With 7 bases clipped from V and 3 bases from J, the junction kept 18 bases outside the gene matches. The CDR3 contains 17 residues. The V gene's germline CDR1 is GTSNPN and CDR2 SVGIG (reference sequence). Sequencing was performed with immunoSEQ multiplex PCR; in TCRdb, only in-frame clones are kept and a portion is missing. The data show about 36,000 clones, approximately 93% seen once. The sample in question was unstimulated CD4+ T cells sorted from spleen or lymph node cells, obtained before transplant. The rearrangement uses TRBV30 and TRBJ1-1; 9 bases are a match to TRBD1. The TCR was taken from a human donor who was the organ donor for an intestinal transplant. The CDR3 here is CAYGPGQGVGVYTEAFF. The CDR3 DNA reads as TGTGCCTACGGACCGGGACAGGGCGTTGGAGTATACACTGAAGCTTTCTTT.